The clone carrying this TCR beta chain occurred many times. These data belong to a study of T cells in Graves' hyperthyroidism and ophthalmopathy. CDR1 is DFQATT, CDR2 SNEGSKA, per germline (reference sequence). The germline V and J ends were trimmed by 0 bases and 2 bases, with 14 bases remaining between them. There are 15 residues in the CDR3. Amplified TCR beta CDR3 regions came from RNA transcripts. The HTBI set primed first-round TCR CDR3 RT-PCR. Via MiXCR, TCRdb re-called the multiplex PCR reads, giving one row per CDR3 protein. The table has about 590,000 distinct CDR3 sequences, 15% to 19% seen once. No progression to ophthalmopathy during 18 months of follow-up defined stable disease.

Sequencing used blood. The V call is TRBV20-1, the J call TRBJ2-7; D is perhaps TRBD2 (5 bases). The source is a woman aged 30 to 39 with Graves' hyperthyroidism. CDR3: CSARDFGGRAYEQYF. As DNA, the CDR3 is TGCAGTGCTAGAGATTTTGGAGGCCGAGCCTACGAGCAGTACTTC.